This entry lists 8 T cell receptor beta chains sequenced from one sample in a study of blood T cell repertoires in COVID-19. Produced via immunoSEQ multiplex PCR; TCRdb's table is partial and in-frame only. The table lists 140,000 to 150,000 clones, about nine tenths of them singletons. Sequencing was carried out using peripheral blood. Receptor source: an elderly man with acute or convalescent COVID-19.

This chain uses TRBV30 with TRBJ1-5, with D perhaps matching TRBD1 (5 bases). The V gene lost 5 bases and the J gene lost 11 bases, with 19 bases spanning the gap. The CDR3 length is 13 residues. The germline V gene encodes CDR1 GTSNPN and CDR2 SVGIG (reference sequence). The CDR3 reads CAWGGEKVSSQHF. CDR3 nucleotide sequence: TGTGCCTGGGGAGGGGAGAAGGTCTCTTCCCAGCATTTT.

Here the CDR3 DNA reads TGTGCCAGCAGCTTAACGGGACTTGGCAATGAGCAGTTCTTC. The encoded protein is CASSLTGLGNEQFF. The chain is built from TRBV7-3 and TRBJ2-1; D possibly corresponds to TRBD2 (6 bases). With 0 bases removed from V and 6 bases from J, the gap between germline ends came to 9 bases. The CDR3 is 14 residues long. Per germline, CDR1 SGHTA and CDR2 FQGTGA.

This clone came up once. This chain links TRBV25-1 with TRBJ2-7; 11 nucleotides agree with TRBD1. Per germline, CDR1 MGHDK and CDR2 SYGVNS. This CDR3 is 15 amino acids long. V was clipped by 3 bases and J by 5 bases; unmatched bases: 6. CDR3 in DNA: TGTGCCAGCAGTGATTGGGACAGGGGGTACCACGAGCAGTACTTC. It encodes CASSDWDRGYHEQYF.

This CDR3 is CASKDRNTGELFF. DNA for the CDR3: TGCGCCAGCAAGGACAGGAACACCGGGGAGCTGTTTTTT. The V call is TRBV5-1, the J call TRBJ2-2; tentatively, D is TRBD1 (6 bases). Germline CDR1 SGHRS, CDR2 YFSETQ. The germline V and J ends were trimmed by 6 bases and 1 base, with 7 bases remaining between them. CDR3 size: 13 residues.

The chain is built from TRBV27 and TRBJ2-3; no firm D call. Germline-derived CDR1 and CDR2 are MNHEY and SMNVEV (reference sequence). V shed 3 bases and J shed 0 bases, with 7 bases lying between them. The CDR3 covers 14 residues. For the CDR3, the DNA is TGTGCCAGCAGTTTCCAGGTTAGCACAGATACGCAGTATTTT. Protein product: CASSFQVSTDTQYF.

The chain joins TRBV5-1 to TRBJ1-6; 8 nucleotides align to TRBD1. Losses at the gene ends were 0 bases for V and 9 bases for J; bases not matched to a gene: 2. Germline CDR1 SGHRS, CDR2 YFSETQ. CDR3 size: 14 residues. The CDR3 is CASSLGTGFSPLHF. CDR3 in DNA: TGCGCCAGCAGCTTGGGGACAGGGTTTTCACCCCTCCACTTT.

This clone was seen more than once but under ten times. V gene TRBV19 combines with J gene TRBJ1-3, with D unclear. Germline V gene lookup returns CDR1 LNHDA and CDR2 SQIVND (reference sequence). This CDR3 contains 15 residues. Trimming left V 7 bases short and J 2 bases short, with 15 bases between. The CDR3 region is CASIKTAGTGNTIYF. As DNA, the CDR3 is TGTGCCAGTATTAAGACTGCCGGAACTGGAAACACCATATATTTT. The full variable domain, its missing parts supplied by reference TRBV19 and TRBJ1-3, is DGGITQSPKYLFRKEGQNVTLSCEQNLNHDAMYWYRQDPGQGLRLIYYSQIVNDFQKGDIAEGYSVSREKKESFPLTVTSAQKNPTAFYLCASIKTAGTGNTIYFGEGSWLTVV.

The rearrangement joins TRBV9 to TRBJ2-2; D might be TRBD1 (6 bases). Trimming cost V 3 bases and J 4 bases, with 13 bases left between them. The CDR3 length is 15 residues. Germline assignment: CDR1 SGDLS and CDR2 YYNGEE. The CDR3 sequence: CASSDTGLGTGELFF. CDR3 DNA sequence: TGTGCCAGCAGCGATACAGGGCTTGGCACCGGGGAGCTGTTTTTT.